Below, 4 T cell receptor beta chains from the same sample are listed, as sequenced in a study of blood T cell repertoires in COVID-19. Measured with immunoSEQ multiplex PCR; TCRdb has only the in-frame clones, and not every one. The table shows approximately 210,000 clones, with roughly 86% occurring only once. Sequencing input: peripheral blood. All receptors derive from a woman in her thirties or forties with acute or convalescent COVID-19.

The chain has TRBV11-3 and TRBJ1-5, with 9 bases lining up with TRBD1. The length of the CDR3 is 20 residues. The trim removed 1 base at V and 7 bases at J, leaving 20 bases unmatched. The germline V gene has CDR1 SGHNT and CDR2 YENEEA. CDR3 sequence: CASSLGRNWTGVNKEQPQHF. CDR3 nucleotide sequence: TGTGCCAGCAGCTTAGGCAGAAATTGGACAGGGGTAAATAAGGAACAGCCCCAGCATTTT. The whole variable domain, remainder taken from reference TRBV11-3 and TRBJ1-5, is EAGVVQSPRYKIIEKKQPVAFWCNPISGHNTLYWYLQNLGQGPELLIRYENEEAVDDSQLPKDRFSAERLKGVDSTLKIQPAELGDSAVYLCASSLGRNWTGVNKEQPQHFGDGTRLSIL.

This clone appeared many times. This chain joins TRBV27 and TRBJ2-3, with 7 bases identical to TRBD2. Germline V gene data show CDR1 as MNHEY and CDR2 as SMNVEV (reference sequence). The CDR3 has 12 residues. J was trimmed by 11 bases and V by 6 bases; bases with no gene match: 8. In nucleotides, the CDR3 is TGTGCCAGCAGGGCTAGCGGCCGCCGGCAGTATTTT. Residues: CASRASGRRQYF.

The chain has TRBV6-5 and TRBJ2-7; TRBD2 aligns across 8 bases. This CDR3 comprises 14 residues. Germline-derived CDR1 and CDR2 are MNHEY and SVGAGI. The trim removed 0 bases at V and 4 bases at J, leaving 2 bases unmatched. The CDR3 reads CASSYSAGGYEQYF. CDR3 DNA: TGTGCCAGCAGTTACTCTGCGGGGGGATACGAGCAGTACTTC.

The V and J genes are TRBV3-1 (or the pseudogene TRBV3-2) and TRBJ2-7; TRBD2 is a possible D gene (7 bases). V lost 4 bases, J lost 3 bases, and 19 bases lay in between. The CDR3 loop spans 16 amino acids. Germline V gene data show CDR1 as LGHDT and CDR2 as YNNKEL (reference sequence). The CDR3 nucleotides read TGTGCCAGCAGCCCCCGAGGGGGGGTCATACTCTACGAGCAGTACTTC. Translated: CASSPRGGVILYEQYF.